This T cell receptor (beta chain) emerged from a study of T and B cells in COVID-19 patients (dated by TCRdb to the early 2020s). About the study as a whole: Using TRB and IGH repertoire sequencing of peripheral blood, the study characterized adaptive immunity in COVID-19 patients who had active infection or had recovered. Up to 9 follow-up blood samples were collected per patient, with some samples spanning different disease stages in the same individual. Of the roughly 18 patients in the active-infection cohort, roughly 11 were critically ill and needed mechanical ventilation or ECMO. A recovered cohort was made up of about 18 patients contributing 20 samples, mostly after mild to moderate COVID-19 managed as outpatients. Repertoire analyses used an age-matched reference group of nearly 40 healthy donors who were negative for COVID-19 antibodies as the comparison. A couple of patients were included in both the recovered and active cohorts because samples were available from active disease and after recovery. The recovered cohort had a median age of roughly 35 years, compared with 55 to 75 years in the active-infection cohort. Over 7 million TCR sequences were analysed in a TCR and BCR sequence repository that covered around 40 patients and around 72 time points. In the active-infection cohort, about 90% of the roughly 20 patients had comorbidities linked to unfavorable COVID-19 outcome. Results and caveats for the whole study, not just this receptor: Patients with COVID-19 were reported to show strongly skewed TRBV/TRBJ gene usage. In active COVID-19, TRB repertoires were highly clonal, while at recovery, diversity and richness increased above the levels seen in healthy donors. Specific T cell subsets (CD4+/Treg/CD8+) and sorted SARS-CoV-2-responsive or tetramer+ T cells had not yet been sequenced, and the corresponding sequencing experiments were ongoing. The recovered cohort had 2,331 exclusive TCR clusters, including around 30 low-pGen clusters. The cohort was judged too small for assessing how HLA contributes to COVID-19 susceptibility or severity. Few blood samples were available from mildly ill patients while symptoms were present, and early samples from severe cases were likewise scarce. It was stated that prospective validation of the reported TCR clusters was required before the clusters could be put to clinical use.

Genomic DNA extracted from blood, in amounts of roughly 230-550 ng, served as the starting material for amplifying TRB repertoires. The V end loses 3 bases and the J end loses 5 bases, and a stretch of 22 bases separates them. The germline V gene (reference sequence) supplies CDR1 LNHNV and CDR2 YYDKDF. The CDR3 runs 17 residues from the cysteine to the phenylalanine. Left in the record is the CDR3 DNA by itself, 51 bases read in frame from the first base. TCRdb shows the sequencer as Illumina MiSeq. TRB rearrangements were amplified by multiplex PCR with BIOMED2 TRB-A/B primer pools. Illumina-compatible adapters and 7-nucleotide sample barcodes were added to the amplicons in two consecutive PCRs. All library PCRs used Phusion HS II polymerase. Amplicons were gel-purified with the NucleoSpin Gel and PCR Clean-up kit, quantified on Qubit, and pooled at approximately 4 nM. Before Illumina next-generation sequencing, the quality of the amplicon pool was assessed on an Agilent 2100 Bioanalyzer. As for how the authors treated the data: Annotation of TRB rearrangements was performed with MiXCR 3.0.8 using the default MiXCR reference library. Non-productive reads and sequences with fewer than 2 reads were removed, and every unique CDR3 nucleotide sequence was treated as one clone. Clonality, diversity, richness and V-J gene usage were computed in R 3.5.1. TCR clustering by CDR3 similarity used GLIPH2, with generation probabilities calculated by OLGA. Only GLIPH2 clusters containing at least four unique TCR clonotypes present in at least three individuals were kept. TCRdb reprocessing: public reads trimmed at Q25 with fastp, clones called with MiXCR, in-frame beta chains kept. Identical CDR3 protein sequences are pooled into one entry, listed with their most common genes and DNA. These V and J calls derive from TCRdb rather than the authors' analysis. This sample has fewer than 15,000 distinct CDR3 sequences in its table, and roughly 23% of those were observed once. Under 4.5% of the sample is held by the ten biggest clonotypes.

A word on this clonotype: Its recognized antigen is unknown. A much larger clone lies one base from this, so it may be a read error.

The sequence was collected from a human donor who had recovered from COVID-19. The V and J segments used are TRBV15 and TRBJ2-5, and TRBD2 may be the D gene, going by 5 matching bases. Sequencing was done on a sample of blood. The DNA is TGTGCCACCAGCAGTATAAAACGGGTAGCGCGGCCCGAGACCCAGTACTTC. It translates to CATSSIKRVARPETQYF.